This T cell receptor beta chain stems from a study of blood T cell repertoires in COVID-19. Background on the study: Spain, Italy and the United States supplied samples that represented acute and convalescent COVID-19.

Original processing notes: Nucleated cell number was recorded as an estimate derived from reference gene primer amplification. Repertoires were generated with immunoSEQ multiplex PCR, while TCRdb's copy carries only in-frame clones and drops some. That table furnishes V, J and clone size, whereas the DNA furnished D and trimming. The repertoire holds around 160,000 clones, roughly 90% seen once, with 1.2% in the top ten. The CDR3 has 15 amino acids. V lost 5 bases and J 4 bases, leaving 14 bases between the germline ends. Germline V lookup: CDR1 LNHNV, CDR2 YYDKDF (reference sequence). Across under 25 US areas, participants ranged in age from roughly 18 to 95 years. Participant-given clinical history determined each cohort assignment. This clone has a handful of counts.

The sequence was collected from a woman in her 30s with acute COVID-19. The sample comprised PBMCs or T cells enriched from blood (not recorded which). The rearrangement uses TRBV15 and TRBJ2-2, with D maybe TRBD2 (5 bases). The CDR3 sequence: CATSAETGSTGELFF. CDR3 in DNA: TGTGCCACCAGCGCCGAGACGGGGAGCACCGGGGAGCTGTTTTTT.